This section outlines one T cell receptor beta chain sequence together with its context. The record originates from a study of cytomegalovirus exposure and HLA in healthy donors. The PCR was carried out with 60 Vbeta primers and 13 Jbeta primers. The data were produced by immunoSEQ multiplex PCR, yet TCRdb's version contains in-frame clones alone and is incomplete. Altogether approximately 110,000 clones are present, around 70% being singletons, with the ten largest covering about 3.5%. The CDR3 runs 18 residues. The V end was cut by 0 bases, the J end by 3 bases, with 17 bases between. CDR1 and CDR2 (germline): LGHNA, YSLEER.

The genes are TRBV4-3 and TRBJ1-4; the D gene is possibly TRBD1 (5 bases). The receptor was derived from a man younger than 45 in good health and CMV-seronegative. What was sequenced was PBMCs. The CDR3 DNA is TGCGCCAGCAGCCAAGATGGGGCAGGATTCGTTGCTAATGAAAAACTGTTTTTT. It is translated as CASSQDGAGFVANEKLFF.